This entry concerns a single TCR beta chain. Its antigen remains unknown. CDR1 and CDR2 from the germline V gene are SQVTM and ANQGSEA. V dropped 6 bases and J dropped 4 bases, with 12 bases sitting between them. The CDR3 totals 12 residues. The sample is drawn from a study of T cell clones after liver transplantation. Study-level information: Samples came from ITN030ST, which attempted immunosuppression withdrawal within 2 years of liver transplantation. Graft-donor-reactive sequences were compared with third-party-reactive TCRbeta sequences from pre-transplant mixed lymphocyte reactions. Without induction therapy, subjects received standard immunosuppression until 12-24 months post-transplant.

Measured with immunoSEQ multiplex PCR; TCRdb has only the in-frame clones, and not every one. The profile shows 9,500 to 10,000 clones, about 72% of them singletons. Study conclusions and caveats: Graft donor-reactive T cells may have migrated into the graft rather than being deleted.

This sample comprised CD8+ T cells from blood, obtained at the approximately 16-month timepoint. This receptor was taken from a human patient who received a liver transplant. Some of the T cells may derive from the graft donor. This chain connects TRBV29-1 to TRBJ1-1; D is possibly TRBD1 (6 bases). CDR3 coding DNA: TGCAGCGTGCGTTGGGGGGCCACTGAAGCTTTCTTT. Its protein product is CSVRWGATEAFF.